This TCR beta chain was captured in a study of T cell responses to AZD1222 COVID-19 vaccine. Study results and limitations: Unmutated variant regions reportedly attract nearly half of all spike-specific TCRs.

Profiling relied on immunoSEQ multiplex PCR, and the TCRdb table lists in-frame clones only, not all of them. This table holds roughly 120,000 clones, around 88% found once. Only a few counts were recorded for this clone. The antigen is unknown. Other DNA variants within this sample encode the same CDR3. CDR3 length: 14 residues. V was pared by 0 bases and J by 2 bases, with 2 bases of the junction left unmatched. Germline lookup yields CDR1 SGDLS and CDR2 YYNGEE. Sequencing was performed on peripheral blood, taken 28 days after the second AZD1222 dose. This chain joins TRBV9 and TRBJ2-7; TRBD1 agrees at 7 bases. The TCR was taken from an adult who received the AZD1222 COVID-19 vaccine. In DNA form, the CDR3 reads TGTGCCAGCAGCGTAGGGCAGGGGGCCTACGAGCAGTACTTC. Translated, it gives CASSVGQGAYEQYF.